The present entry profiles one T cell receptor beta chain with its context. Its specificity is unknown. 5'RACE template switching built TCR beta cDNA with unique molecular identifiers. TCRdb re-analyzed the 5' RACE reads; it lists each CDR3 protein once, without DNA. Its table lists a few hundred thousand distinct CDR3 sequences. This entry is derived from a study of T cells expressing NK-cell markers. Study overall: Within the sequenced cohort of eight donors, seven exhibited HCMV seropositivity and one was seronegative. General study points: Six or seven donors carried dominant NKG2C+ clonotypes that made up roughly 1.0-7.0% of their CD8+ T cells.

Germline CDR1 is MNHNS and CDR2 is SASEGT. This CDR3 has 15 residues. This sequence joins TRBV6-1 and TRBJ2-5; TCRdb returns TRBD2, unconfirmable since there is no DNA. The source of this sequence is a man aged 18-69 years in good health. Sequencing input: blood T cells: a sorted CD56 or NKG2C T cell subset, CD4+ or CD8+ T cells, or bulk PBMC T cells (not recorded which). This chain's CDR3 is CATSKLAGGQETQYF.